Listed here are 17 T cell receptor beta chains from one sample, sequenced in a study of cytomegalovirus exposure and HLA in healthy donors. 60 Vbeta and 13 Jbeta primers were used in PCR. Method: immunoSEQ multiplex PCR; TCRdb's copy keeps in-frame clones and lacks some. The profile shows about 130,000 clones, 72% of them singletons. The sequenced sample was PBMCs. Receptors originate from a man aged 25-40 years in good health and CMV-seronegative.

The V gene is TRBV30, the J gene TRBJ2-2; TRBD2 is a possible D gene (5 bases). Trimming removed 2 bases from V and 1 base from J, with 8 bases in between. The CDR3 has 14 residues. Germline loops: CDR1 GTSNPN, CDR2 SVGIG (reference sequence). In nucleotides, the CDR3 is TGTGCCTGGAGTTACGGGGTGAACACCGGGGAGCTGTTTTTT. Protein: CAWSYGVNTGELFF.

CDR3 DNA sequence: TGCGCCAGCCCCCTAAGTGCGGGGGGGCCCGGGGAGCTGTTTTTT. It yields the protein CASPLSAGGPGELFF. The genes are TRBV10-2 and TRBJ2-2, with 9 bases fitting TRBD2. CDR1 WSHSY and CDR2 SAAADI come from the germline V gene. V trimming: 8 bases; J trimming: 6 bases; junction bases outside the gene matches: 10. The CDR3 sequence is 15 residues long.

This clone was detected once. The V and J genes are TRBV9 and TRBJ2-5, with 7 bases aligning to TRBD2. Germline values: CDR1 SGDLS, CDR2 YYNGEE. J lost 5 bases, V lost 0 bases, and 7 bases had no gene match. CDR3 size: 15 residues. CDR3 nucleotides: TGTGCCAGCAGCGTAGGCTTAGCGGGCCGGGAGACCCAGTACTTC. Its protein is CASSVGLAGRETQYF.

This clone was seen a single time. The chain joins TRBV29-1 to TRBJ2-1, with D hard to call. V lost 5 bases, J lost 0 bases, and 5 bases lay in between. The germline V gene encodes CDR1 SQVTM and CDR2 ANQGSEA. This CDR3 is 12 amino acids long. The CDR3 region has the DNA TGCAGCGTTCTAAGCTCCTACAATGAGCAGTTCTTC. It specifies CSVLSSYNEQFF.

V and J are TRBV27 and TRBJ2-3; 11 bases match TRBD2. V gave up 4 bases and J gave up 8 bases; unmatched junction bases: 14. The CDR3 has 17 amino acids. Per the germline V gene, CDR1 is MNHEY and CDR2 is SMNVEV (reference sequence). The CDR3 DNA sequence: TGTGCCAGCAGTTCGTTAGCGGGGGGGGCCGGAGTCGCTACGCAGTATTTT. This gives the protein CASSSLAGGAGVATQYF.

This chain joins TRBV4-1 and TRBJ1-2, with 7 positions matching TRBD1. V was pared by 7 bases and J by 5 bases, with 7 bases of the junction left unmatched. CDR3 length: 13 residues. The germline gives CDR1 MGHRA, CDR2 YSYEKL. CDR3 sequence (DNA): TGCGCCAGCACCAAAGGGGGCGGATATGGCTACACCTTC. Translated: CASTKGGGYGYTF.

The genes are TRBV7-9 and TRBJ1-6; possible D gene TRBD1, 6 bases. Trimming left V 3 bases short and J 9 bases short, with 12 bases between. CDR1 is SEHNR and CDR2 is FQNEAQ in the germline V gene (reference sequence). This CDR3 has 14 amino acids. CDR3 sequence: CASSFGTRSSPLHF. The CDR3 bases are TGTGCCAGCAGCTTCGGGACACGAAGTTCACCCCTCCACTTT. Looking up the rest from reference TRBV7-9 and TRBJ1-6 gives the full variable domain: DTGVSQNPRHKITKRGQNVTFRCDPISEHNRLYWYRQTLGQGPEFLTYFQNEAQLEKSRLLSDRFSAERPKGSFSTLEIQRTEQGDSAMYLCASSFGTRSSPLHFGNGTRLTVT.

This clone has only a few counts. V usage is TRBV5-1 and J usage is TRBJ1-1, with D perhaps TRBD1 (6 bases). The germline V and J ends were trimmed by 2 bases and 6 bases, with 20 bases remaining between them. The CDR3 is made up of 16 amino acids. Germline V gene lookup returns CDR1 SGHRS and CDR2 YFSETQ. In DNA form, the CDR3 reads TGCGCCAGCAGCTTCAACCAGTTGGGGGCTGGCGCTGAAGCTTTCTTT. It encodes CASSFNQLGAGAEAFF.

The chain combines TRBV28 with TRBJ1-5, with D tentatively TRBD1 (6 bases). Germline assignment: CDR1 MDHEN and CDR2 SYDVKM. The CDR3 runs 17 residues. Trimming left V 1 base short and J 0 bases short, with 13 bases between. This CDR3 is CASSLFGDNDSNQPQHF. CDR3 DNA sequence: TGTGCCAGCAGTTTATTCGGGGACAACGATAGCAATCAGCCCCAGCATTTT.

This clone turned up a few times. The chain is built from TRBV9 and TRBJ2-7, with 7 positions matching TRBD1. Germline V gene data show CDR1 as SGDLS and CDR2 as YYNGEE. CDR3 size: 13 residues. The junction had 4 bases not matched to a gene; V was cut back by 2 bases and J by 5 bases. The CDR3 DNA sequence: TGTGCCAGCAGCGTCGGGACAGTCCACGAGCAGTACTTC. The encoded protein is CASSVGTVHEQYF.

This clone was counted only a few times. V and J are TRBV27 and TRBJ2-7, with 8 nucleotides matching TRBD2. Germline CDR1 and CDR2: MNHEY and SMNVEV (reference sequence). Trimming removed 5 bases from V and 5 bases from J; junction bases left unmatched: 11. The CDR3 covers 15 residues. The CDR3 DNA reads TGTGCCAGCAGTCCCCATCCGGGGGGGCGCGACGAGCAGTACTTC. Its translation: CASSPHPGGRDEQYF.

The V and J genes are TRBV5-6 and TRBJ1-2; maybe TRBD1 (5 bases). Germline V lookup: CDR1 SGHDT, CDR2 YYEEEE. The CDR3 consists of 17 residues. Trimming removed 1 base from V and 5 bases from J, with 21 bases in between. CDR3 nucleotide sequence: TGTGCCAGCAGCTTGTCAGTAAACGGACATCGTGGGTATGGCTACACCTTC. It specifies CASSLSVNGHRGYGYTF.

The table lists this clone with a few counts. This sequence joins TRBV30 and TRBJ1-1, with a tentative D call TRBD1 (6 bases). The CDR3 spans 13 residues. Germline CDR1 is GTSNPN and CDR2 is SVGIG (reference sequence). V dropped 2 bases and J dropped 7 bases, with 14 bases sitting between them. The CDR3 DNA reads as TGTGCCTGGAGTCCGAAACAGGGCCGTGAAGCTTTCTTT. It translates to CAWSPKQGREAFF.

The genes are TRBV7-2 and TRBJ1-4; weak D call: TRBD1 (6 bases). Trimming cost V 5 bases and J 5 bases, with 15 bases left between them. CDR3 length: 15 amino acids. CDR1 SGHTA and CDR2 FQGNSA come from the germline V gene. This chain's CDR3 is CASSPFTGRNEKLFF. The CDR3 DNA is TGTGCCAGCAGCCCCTTTACAGGGAGAAATGAAAAACTGTTTTTT.

The chain combines TRBV10-3 with TRBJ1-6, with TRBD1 matching 7 bases. The germline gives CDR1 ENHRY, CDR2 SYGVKD. The CDR3 length is 16 residues. The junction had 7 bases not matched to a gene; V was cut back by 2 bases and J by 6 bases. CDR3 DNA sequence: TGTGCCATCAGTGAGAGCGGGGGGACAGTTAATTCACCCCTCCACTTT. Protein sequence: CAISESGGTVNSPLHF.

The rearrangement links TRBV6-1 to TRBJ2-7; D is perhaps TRBD1 (5 bases). The CDR3 has 14 amino acids. The germline V gene encodes CDR1 MNHNS and CDR2 SASEGT. V shed 6 bases and J shed 2 bases, with 14 bases lying between them. Here the CDR3 reads CASRPGHSAYEQYF. CDR3 DNA: TGTGCCAGCAGACCCGGACATAGTGCCTACGAGCAGTACTTC.

This chain joins TRBV27 and TRBJ1-2, with D perhaps TRBD1 (5 bases). Germline V gene sequence: CDR1 MNHEY, CDR2 SMNVEV (reference sequence). Trimming removed 1 base at V and 4 bases at J, with 16 bases between. The CDR3 runs to 16 residues. The CDR3 reads CASSLLEVRDTYGYTF. The CDR3, as DNA: TGTGCCAGCAGTTTATTGGAAGTCAGGGATACCTATGGCTACACCTTC.